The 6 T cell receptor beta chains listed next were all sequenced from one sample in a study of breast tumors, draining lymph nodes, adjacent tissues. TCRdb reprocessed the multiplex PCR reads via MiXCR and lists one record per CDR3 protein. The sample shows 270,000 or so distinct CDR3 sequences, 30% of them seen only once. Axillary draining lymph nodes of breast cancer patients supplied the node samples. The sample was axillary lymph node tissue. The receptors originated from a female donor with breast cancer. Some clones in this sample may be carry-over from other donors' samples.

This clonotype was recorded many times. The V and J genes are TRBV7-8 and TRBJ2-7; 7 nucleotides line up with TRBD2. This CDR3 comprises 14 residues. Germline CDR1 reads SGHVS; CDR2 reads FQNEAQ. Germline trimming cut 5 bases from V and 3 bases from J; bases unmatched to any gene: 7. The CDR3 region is CASSRRTSFYEQYF. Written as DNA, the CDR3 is TGTGCCAGCAGCCGCAGGACTAGTTTCTACGAGCAGTACTTC.

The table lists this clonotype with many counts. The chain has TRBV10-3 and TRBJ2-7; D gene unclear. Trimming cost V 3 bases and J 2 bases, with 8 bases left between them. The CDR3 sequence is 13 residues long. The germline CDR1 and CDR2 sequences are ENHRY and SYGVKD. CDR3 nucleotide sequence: TGTGCCATCAGTGATACTCTTACCTACGAGCAGTACTTC. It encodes CAISDTLTYEQYF.

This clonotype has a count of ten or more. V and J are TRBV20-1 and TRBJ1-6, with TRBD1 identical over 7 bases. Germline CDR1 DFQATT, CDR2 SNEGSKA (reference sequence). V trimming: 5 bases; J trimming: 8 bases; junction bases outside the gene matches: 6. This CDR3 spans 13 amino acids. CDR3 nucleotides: TGCAGTGCTCCCCCGGGGACAGATTCACCCCTCCACTTT. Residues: CSAPPGTDSPLHF.

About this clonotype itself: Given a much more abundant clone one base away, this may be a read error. The CDR3 reads CASSFLGWGQGRTYNDQFF. The CDR3 DNA follows: TGTGCCAGTAGTTTCCTCGGGTGGGGACAGGGACGCACCTACAATGACCAGTTCTTC. V and J are TRBV19 and TRBJ2-1; TRBD1 matches at 9 bases. The V gene's germline CDR1 is LNHDA and CDR2 SQIVND (reference sequence). The CDR3 spans 19 residues.

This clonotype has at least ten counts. CDR3 bases: TGTGCCAGCAGCTTAGCGCAGGGGACACGGGATTATCAGCCCCAGCATTTT. Its translation is CASSLAQGTRDYQPQHF. The chain links TRBV7-8 to TRBJ1-5, with a weak D call TRBD1 (6 bases). Germline-derived CDR1 and CDR2 are SGHVS and FQNEAQ. The CDR3 runs 17 residues. Trimming removed 0 bases from V and 5 bases from J, with 17 bases in between.

The CDR3 sequence is CATSDPIQGRYGRTF. The CDR3 DNA sequence: TGTGCCACCAGTGATCCCATACAAGGGCGATATGGCCGCACCTTC. The V and J genes are TRBV24-1 and TRBJ1-2; D is unresolved. Germline lookup yields CDR1 KGHDR and CDR2 SFDVKD. The CDR3 length is 15 residues. The V end lost 3 bases, the J end lost 13 bases, and 23 bases lay between the germline ends.